This T cell receptor (beta chain) derives from a study of CD8+CD57+ T cells in acquired aplastic anemia (dated by TCRdb to the late 2010s). Some background on the complete study: DNA extracted from sorted CD4+ and CD8+ cells had a mean of about 3 ug, with a range of about 0.19 to 27.4 ug. A CD8+CD57+ expansion meant a frequency higher than the mean frequency seen in healthy subjects. General findings and caveats noted by the study authors: Around 31 CD8+ CDR3 sequences were shared between patients and controls but appeared highly expressed in patients and within their immunodominant clones. No significant difference in CD8+ Simpson's diversity was found between patients and healthy controls (P=0.060).

As for this clonotype: Its antigen is unknown. At one end the junction does not follow the germline gene, possibly because of a read error.

The patients picked for sequencing were ones in whom flow cytometry had shown an expansion of CD8+CD57+ cells. Every patient had severe acquired aplastic anemia, diagnosed using the International Study of Aplastic Anemia and Agranulocytosis and Camitta criteria. Patients had received no therapy at the time of blood sampling. In the study, sorted CD4+ and CD8+ blood T cells from patients with severe aplastic anemia and from healthy subjects underwent deep sequencing of TCR repertoires. Patients were enrolled in the USA under clinicaltrials.gov protocols 00001620, 01623167, 00001397, 00071045, 00081523 and 00961064. Ficoll-Paque density gradient centrifugation was used to isolate peripheral blood mononuclear cells. Before DNA was extracted, CD4+ and CD8+ T cells were sorted using either FACS or magnetic beads. Reading the germline V gene gives CDR1 SGHRS and CDR2 YFSETQ. The CDR3 goes from the cysteine to the phenylalanine over 15 residues. Solely the CDR3 DNA is kept, with 45 bases framed from the first base.

Genomic DNA served as template for TCR beta VDJ combination and CDR3 sequence profiling. TCR repertoire sequencing was run on an Illumina HiSeq 2000. On the study's bioinformatics: Repertoire assessment relied on Simpson's diversity index, CDR3 size and DJ length profiles, and TRBV/TRBJ rearrangement plots. The immunodominant clone was defined as the most abundant DNA sequence in deep sequencing data. CDR3 amino acid sequences were checked for sharing between subjects and were compared against published repertoires and the VDJdb database. TCRdb ran its own pipeline on the public reads, namely fastp trimming at Q25 and MiXCR clone calling, and kept in-frame beta chains. Rows with one shared CDR3 protein collapse into an entry with the most common genes and DNA. The V and J calls reflect TCRdb's pipeline rather than the authors' work. The sample records about 240,000 distinct CDR3 sequences, approximately 45% of which are singletons. 7% to 10% of the sample lies in the top ten.

The receptor comes from a human donor with aplastic anemia. Sample: sorted CD4+, CD8+, or CD8+CD57+ T cells (not recorded which) from PBMCs. The rearrangement combines TRBV5-1 with TRBJ1-2; 8 junctional bases match TRBD1. The CDR3 amino acid sequence is: CASSVASDRAYGYTF. The bases read TGTGCCAGCAGCGTAGCCTCGGACAGGGCATATGGCTACACCTTC.